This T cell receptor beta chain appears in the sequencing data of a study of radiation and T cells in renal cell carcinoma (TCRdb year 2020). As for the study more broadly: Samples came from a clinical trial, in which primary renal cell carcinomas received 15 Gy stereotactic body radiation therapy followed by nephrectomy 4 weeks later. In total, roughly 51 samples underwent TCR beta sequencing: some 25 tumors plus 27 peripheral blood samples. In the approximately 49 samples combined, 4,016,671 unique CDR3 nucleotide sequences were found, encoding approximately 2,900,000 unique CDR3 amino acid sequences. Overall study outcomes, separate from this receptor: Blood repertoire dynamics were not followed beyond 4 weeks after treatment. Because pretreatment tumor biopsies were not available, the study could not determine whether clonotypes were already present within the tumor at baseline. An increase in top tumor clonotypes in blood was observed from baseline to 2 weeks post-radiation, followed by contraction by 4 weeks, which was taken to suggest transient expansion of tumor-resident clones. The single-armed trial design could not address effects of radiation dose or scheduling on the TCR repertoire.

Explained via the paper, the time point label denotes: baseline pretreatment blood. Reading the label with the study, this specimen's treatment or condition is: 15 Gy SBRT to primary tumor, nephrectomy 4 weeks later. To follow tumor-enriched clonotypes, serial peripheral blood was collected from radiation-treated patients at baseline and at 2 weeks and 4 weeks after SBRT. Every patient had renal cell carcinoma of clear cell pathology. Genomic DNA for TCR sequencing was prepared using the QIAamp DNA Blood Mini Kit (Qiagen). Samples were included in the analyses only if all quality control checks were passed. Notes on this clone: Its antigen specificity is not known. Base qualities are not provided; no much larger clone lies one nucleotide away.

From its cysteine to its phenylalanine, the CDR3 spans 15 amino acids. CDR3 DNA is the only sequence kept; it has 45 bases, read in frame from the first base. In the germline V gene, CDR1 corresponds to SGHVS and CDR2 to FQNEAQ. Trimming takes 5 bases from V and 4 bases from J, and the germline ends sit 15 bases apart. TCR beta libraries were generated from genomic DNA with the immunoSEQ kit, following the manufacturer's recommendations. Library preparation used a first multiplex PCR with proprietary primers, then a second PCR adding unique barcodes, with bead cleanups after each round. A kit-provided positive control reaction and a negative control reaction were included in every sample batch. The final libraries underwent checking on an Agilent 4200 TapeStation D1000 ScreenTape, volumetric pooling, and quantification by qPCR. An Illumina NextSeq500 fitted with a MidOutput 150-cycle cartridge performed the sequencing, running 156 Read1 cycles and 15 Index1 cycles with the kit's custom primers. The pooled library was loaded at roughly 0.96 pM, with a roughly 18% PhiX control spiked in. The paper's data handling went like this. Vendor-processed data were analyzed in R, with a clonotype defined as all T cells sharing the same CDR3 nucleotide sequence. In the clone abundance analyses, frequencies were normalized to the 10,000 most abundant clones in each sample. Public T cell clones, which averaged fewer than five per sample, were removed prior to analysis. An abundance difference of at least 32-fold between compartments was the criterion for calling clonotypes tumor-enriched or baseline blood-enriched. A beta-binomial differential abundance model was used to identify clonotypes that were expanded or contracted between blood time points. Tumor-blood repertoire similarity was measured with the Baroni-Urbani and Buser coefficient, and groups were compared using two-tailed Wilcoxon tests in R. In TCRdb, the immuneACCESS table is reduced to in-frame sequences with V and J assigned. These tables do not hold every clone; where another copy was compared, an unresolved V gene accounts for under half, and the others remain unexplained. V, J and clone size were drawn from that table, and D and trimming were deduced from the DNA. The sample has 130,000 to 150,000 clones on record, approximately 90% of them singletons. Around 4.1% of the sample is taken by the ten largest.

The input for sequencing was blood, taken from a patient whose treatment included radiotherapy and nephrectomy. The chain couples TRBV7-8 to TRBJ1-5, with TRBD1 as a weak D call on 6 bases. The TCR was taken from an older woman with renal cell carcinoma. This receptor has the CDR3 CASSGGTGLNQPQHF. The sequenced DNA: TGTGCCAGCAGCGGGGGCACGGGGCTTAATCAGCCCCAGCATTTT.